These 32 T cell receptor beta chains were sequenced from one sample in a study of neurological immune-mediated disorders. Time point: technical triplicate 2. TCRdb fed the 5' RACE reads into MiXCR, producing one record per CDR3 protein. The profile shows roughly 61,000 distinct CDR3 sequences, approximately 25% of them singletons. The sequencing sample was made of PBMCs. The receptors were gathered from a man aged 55 to 70 with HTLV-1-associated myelopathy (HAM/TSP).

The sample holds many counts of this clonotype. This rearrangement joins TRBV9 to TRBJ1-5; maybe TRBD1 (6 bases). The germline V gene encodes CDR1 SGDLS and CDR2 YYNGEE. The CDR3 runs 15 residues. The V end lost 8 bases, the J end lost 1 base, and 16 bases lay between the germline ends. Written as DNA, the CDR3 is TGTGCCAGAGCCCCAGGGGAGGAAAGCAATCAGCCCCAGCATTTT. Translation: CARAPGEESNQPQHF.

The table lists this clonotype with many counts. The rearrangement joins TRBV11-1 to TRBJ2-6; D may be TRBD1 (5 bases). Germline V gives CDR1 SGHAT, CDR2 FQDESV (reference sequence). This CDR3 comprises 14 residues. The V end lost 5 bases, the J end lost 0 bases, and 5 bases lay between the germline ends. The CDR3 DNA is TGTGCCAGCAGCGGACACTCTGGGGCCAACGTCCTGACTTTC. Translation: CASSGHSGANVLTF. The variable domain in full, completed from reference TRBV11-1 and TRBJ2-6, reads EAEVAQSPRYKITEKSQAVAFWCDPISGHATLYWYRQILGQGPELLVQFQDESVVDDSQLPKDRFSAERLKGVDSTLKIQPAELGDSAMYLCASSGHSGANVLTFGAGSRLTVL.

This clonotype was recorded many times. The rearrangement uses TRBV20-1 and TRBJ2-7, with 10 bases lining up with TRBD1. CDR3 size: 13 residues. Losses at the gene ends were 7 bases for V and 6 bases for J; bases not matched to a gene: 9. Germline V CDR1 and CDR2: DFQATT, SNEGSKA (reference sequence). The DNA of the CDR3 is TGCAGTGTCGCGGGACAGGGGTTGTTCGAGCAGTACTTC. Translating it yields CSVAGQGLFEQYF.

In its sample, this clonotype was seen many times. The chain is built from TRBV5-1 and TRBJ2-1, with D perhaps TRBD1 (6 bases). V shed 2 bases and J shed 4 bases, with 13 bases lying between them. Looked up from germline, CDR1 is SGHRS and CDR2 is YFSETQ. The CDR3 runs 15 residues. The CDR3: CASSFGQRGYNEQFF. CDR3 bases: TGCGCCAGCAGCTTCGGACAGCGAGGATACAATGAGCAGTTCTTC.

This clonotype was recorded at least ten times. The chain employs TRBV10-3 and TRBJ2-3, with 10 bases fitting TRBD2. Germline V CDR1 and CDR2: ENHRY, SYGVKD. Unmatched junction bases numbered 1, after V lost 1 base and J lost 0 bases. This CDR3 is 16 amino acids long. This chain's CDR3 is CAISELLAGSTDTQYF. In nucleotides, the CDR3 is TGTGCCATCAGTGAGTTACTAGCGGGAAGCACAGATACGCAGTATTTT.

There are many counts of this clonotype. The CDR3 DNA follows: TGCGCCAGCAGCCTCGGGACTACTAGCACAGATACGCAGTATTTT. This gives the protein CASSLGTTSTDTQYF. The rearrangement links TRBV5-1 to TRBJ2-3; 7 positions match TRBD2. V trimming: 4 bases; J trimming: 0 bases; junction bases outside the gene matches: 5. The CDR3 loop spans 15 amino acids. Germline CDR1 reads SGHRS; CDR2 reads YFSETQ. Supplemented by reference TRBV5-1 and TRBJ2-3, the full variable domain reads KAGVTQTPRYLIKTRGQQVTLSCSPISGHRSVSWYQQTPGQGLQFLFEYFSETQRNKGNFPGRFSGRQFSNSRSEMNVSTLELGDSALYLCASSLGTTSTDTQYFGPGTRLTVL.

This clonotype appeared a few times. The chain is built from TRBV24-1 and TRBJ1-2; no clear D. V dropped 2 bases and J dropped 13 bases, with 10 bases sitting between them. The germline gives CDR1 KGHDR, CDR2 SFDVKD. CDR3 size: 11 residues. The CDR3 spells CATSDSPGVTF. DNA of the CDR3: TGTGCCACCAGTGATTCCCCGGGTGTCACCTTC.

This clonotype was counted ten times or more. The CDR3 spells CASSRRASGGGPDTQYF. DNA for the CDR3: TGTGCCAGCAGCCGGAGGGCCTCGGGAGGGGGCCCAGATACGCAGTATTTT. This chain uses TRBV5-6 with TRBJ2-3, with D maybe TRBD2 (8 bases). V shed 4 bases and J shed 4 bases, with 22 bases lying between them. Germline V gives CDR1 SGHDT, CDR2 YYEEEE. The CDR3 is made up of 17 amino acids.

V usage is TRBV4-1 and J usage is TRBJ2-2; no clear D. Looked up from germline, CDR1 is MGHRA and CDR2 is YSYEKL. This CDR3 region has 15 residues. Trimming left V 4 bases short and J 1 base short, with 10 bases between. The CDR3 region has the DNA TGCGCCAGCAGCCCCAACAAGGAGAACACCGGGGAGCTGTTTTTT. Amino acids: CASSPNKENTGELFF.

A few counts support this clonotype. The chain joins TRBV6-5 to TRBJ2-5, with D possibly TRBD2 on 7 matching bases. Trimming took 6 bases from V and 2 from J, leaving 10 bases between them. Germline V lookup: CDR1 MNHEY, CDR2 SVGAGI. This CDR3 contains 13 residues. The CDR3 loop reads CASRKGGQETQYF. The CDR3 nucleotides read TGTGCCAGCAGAAAGGGGGGGCAAGAGACCCAGTACTTC.

The chain has TRBV4-2 and TRBJ2-1; weak D call: TRBD1 (6 bases). In germline, CDR1 is LGHNA, CDR2 YNFKEQ. The germline V and J ends were trimmed by 4 bases and 4 bases, with 14 bases remaining between them. There are 15 residues in the CDR3. The CDR3 nucleotides read TGTGCCAGCAGCCGCCGGGACAAAGGATACAATGAGCAGTTCTTC. It encodes CASSRRDKGYNEQFF.

This clonotype was picked up many times. The chain uses TRBV7-6 and TRBJ1-6, with 8 nucleotides matching TRBD1. The CDR3 is made up of 15 amino acids. Germline trimming cut 1 base from V and 10 bases from J; bases unmatched to any gene: 6. Germline V gene lookup returns CDR1 SGHVS and CDR2 FNYEAQ. CDR3 sequence reads: CASSLGDRFGSPLHF. CDR3 in DNA: TGTGCCAGCAGCTTAGGGGACAGGTTTGGCTCACCCCTCCACTTT.

By share of the sample, this clonotype is medium-sized. The chain carries TRBV7-9 and TRBJ2-5, with D possibly being TRBD1 (5 bases). This CDR3 contains 13 residues. V lost 1 base and J lost 4, with 7 bases in between. CDR1 and CDR2 (germline): SEHNR, FQNEAQ (reference sequence). The chain's CDR3 is CASSLGRGETQYF. The CDR3 DNA follows: TGTGCCAGCAGCTTAGGAAGGGGAGAGACCCAGTACTTC.

Many counts were recorded for this clonotype. This chain links TRBV28 with TRBJ2-3, with D perhaps TRBD2 (6 bases). Germline CDR1 MDHEN, CDR2 SYDVKM. The CDR3 has 15 amino acids. V was pared by 4 bases and J by 2 bases, with 13 bases between. As DNA, the CDR3 is TGTGCCAGCAGTTCTCACGCGGGACCCACAGATACGCAGTATTTT. It specifies CASSSHAGPTDTQYF.

This clonotype was counted many times. The chain uses TRBV11-1 and TRBJ2-2; tentatively, D is TRBD2 (6 bases). The CDR3 has 14 amino acids. Germline-derived CDR1 and CDR2 are SGHAT and FQDESV (reference sequence). The CDR3 reads CASGRKGNTGELFF. The CDR3 coding sequence is TGTGCAAGCGGGCGGAAAGGGAACACCGGGGAGCTGTTTTTT.

The V call is TRBV5-1, the J call TRBJ2-2, with D tentatively TRBD1 (5 bases). Trimming removed 5 bases from V and 4 bases from J, with 21 bases in between. In germline, CDR1 is SGHRS, CDR2 YFSETQ. The CDR3 loop spans 17 amino acids. CDR3 loop: CASSNTTGIRSTGELFF. The CDR3 nucleotides are TGCGCCAGCAGTAACACCACAGGAATCAGGAGCACCGGGGAGCTGTTTTTT.

This clonotype was detected ten times or more. The genes are TRBV4-2 and TRBJ2-1; D possibly matches TRBD1 or TRBD2 (5 bases each). This CDR3 is built from 17 residues. CDR1 LGHNA and CDR2 YNFKEQ come from the germline V gene. V was shortened by 0 bases and J by 0 bases, with 12 bases between the two germline ends. In DNA, the CDR3 is TGTGCCAGCAGCCAAGATTCAGCAGGGAGCTCCTACAATGAGCAGTTCTTC. Translated, it gives CASSQDSAGSSYNEQFF.

This clonotype was detected ten times or more. DNA for the CDR3: TGTGCCAGCAGCTTAACGGGACAGGGCGGTGAGCAGTTCTTC. Translated, it gives CASSLTGQGGEQFF. The chain employs TRBV7-3 and TRBJ2-1, with TRBD1 matching over 9 bases. This CDR3 comprises 14 residues. CDR1 and CDR2 (germline): SGHTA, FQGTGA. Unmatched junction bases numbered 3, after V lost 0 bases and J lost 9 bases.

This clonotype was seen ten or more times. The V and J genes are TRBV2 and TRBJ1-6; tentatively, D is TRBD1 (5 bases). The CDR3 length is 14 residues. Germline CDR1 reads SNHLY; CDR2 reads FYNNEI. V gave up 9 bases and J gave up 4 bases, with 13 bases separating them. In DNA form, the CDR3 reads TGTGCCAGTGGGGACGGACCATATAATTCACCCCTCCACTTT. Amino acid sequence: CASGDGPYNSPLHF.

Concerning this clonotype itself: This may stem from a read error, because a much larger clone lies one nucleotide away. J is TRBJ2-4 and V is TRBV20-1, with 8 bases matching TRBD2. Germline lookup yields CDR1 DFQATT and CDR2 SNEGSKA (reference sequence). The length of the CDR3 is 13 residues. CDR3 sequence: CNARDPLAGIQYF. The CDR3 DNA sequence: TGCAATGCTAGAGATCCCCTAGCGGGCATTCAGTACTTC.

The chain is built from TRBV12-3 or TRBV12-4 and TRBJ1-1; D unclear. V was clipped by 4 bases and J by 0 bases, with 9 bases between them. The CDR3 consists of 14 residues. The CDR3 sequence is CASSWLGMNTEAFF. The DNA for the CDR3 is TGTGCCAGCAGTTGGCTGGGGATGAACACTGAAGCTTTCTTT.

Many counts were recorded for this clonotype. V is TRBV7-3 and J is TRBJ1-1, with D possibly being TRBD1 (6 bases). V was cut by 8 bases and J by 1 base, with 11 bases left in between. Germline lookup yields CDR1 SGHTA and CDR2 FQGTGA. This CDR3 region has 13 residues. In DNA form, the CDR3 reads TGTGCCAGCGAAGACAGGCCGAACACTGAAGCTTTCTTT. It codes for CASEDRPNTEAFF. Together with reference TRBV7-3 and TRBJ1-1, the CDR3 gives the full variable domain: GAGVSQTPSNKVTEKGKYVELRCDPISGHTALYWYRQSLGQGPEFLIYFQGTGAADDSGLPNDRFFAVRPEGSVSTLKIQRTERGDSAVYLCASEDRPNTEAFFGQGTRLTVV.

CDR3 sequence reads: CASSQSGGTGSRNQPQHF. In DNA, the CDR3 is TGTGCCAGCAGCCAATCGGGGGGAACAGGGAGTAGGAATCAGCCCCAGCATTTT. The rearrangement joins TRBV3-1 to TRBJ1-5; weak D call: TRBD1 (6 bases). The CDR3 loop spans 18 amino acids. The germline V and J ends were trimmed by 2 bases and 4 bases, with 21 bases remaining between them. Germline V lookup: CDR1 LGHDT, CDR2 YNNKEL (reference sequence).

The table lists this clonotype with many counts. This rearrangement joins TRBV9 to TRBJ2-5; tentative D call: TRBD2 (5 bases). The CDR3 has 16 residues. CDR1 and CDR2 (germline): SGDLS, YYNGEE. V was pared by 1 base and J by 4 bases, with 17 bases between. The CDR3 here is CASSVRKEGLTETQYF. In DNA, the CDR3 is TGTGCCAGCAGCGTACGAAAAGAGGGCCTCACAGAGACCCAGTACTTC. Filled out from reference TRBV9 and TRBJ2-5, the complete variable domain reads DSGVTQTPKHLITATGQRVTLRCSPRSGDLSVYWYQQSLDQGLQFLIQYYNGEERAKGNILERFSAQQFPDLHSELNLSSLELGDSALYFCASSVRKEGLTETQYFGPGTRLLVL.

In this sample, this clonotype turned up many times. This chain joins TRBV28 and TRBJ1-2; possibly TRBD1 for D (5 bases). The V gene lost 5 bases and the J gene lost 4 bases, with 11 bases spanning the gap. The germline V gene has CDR1 MDHEN and CDR2 SYDVKM. The CDR3 loop spans 13 amino acids. The CDR3 loop is CASSQTALYGYTF. The DNA of the CDR3 is TGTGCCAGCAGTCAGACAGCTCTCTATGGCTACACCTTC.

This clonotype was picked up many times. The genes are TRBV20-1 and TRBJ2-1; a possible D gene is TRBD1 (5 bases). V lost 6 bases to trimming and J lost 0 bases, with 12 bases between them. Germline CDR1 reads DFQATT; CDR2 reads SNEGSKA (reference sequence). The CDR3 is 14 residues long. The CDR3 loop reads CSAYRFSSYNEQFF. CDR3 sequence (DNA): TGCAGTGCATACAGGTTTAGCTCCTACAATGAGCAGTTCTTC.

This clonotype showed up just once. The chain recombines TRBV20-1 with TRBJ1-4; no firm D call. The CDR3 spans 15 residues. V was shortened by 0 bases and J by 0 bases, with 8 bases between the two germline ends. Germline CDR1 is DFQATT and CDR2 is SNEGSKA (reference sequence). The CDR3 reads CSARDRPATNEKLFF. The DNA of the CDR3 is TGCAGTGCTAGAGACCGACCAGCAACTAATGAAAAACTGTTTTTT.

This chain connects TRBV5-1 to TRBJ2-6; 12 nucleotides align to TRBD1. CDR1 is SGHRS and CDR2 is YFSETQ in the germline V gene. The CDR3 sequence is 19 residues long. Trimming took 4 bases from V and 1 from J; bases not matched to a gene: 9. The CDR3 protein is CASSTGTGGLMSGANVLTF. CDR3 nucleotide sequence: TGCGCCAGCAGCACGGGGACAGGGGGCCTTATGTCTGGGGCCAACGTCCTGACTTTC.

This clonotype was observed many times. The chain joins TRBV28 to TRBJ2-1; TRBD2 aligns across 8 bases. The germline V gene encodes CDR1 MDHEN and CDR2 SYDVKM. The V and J ends lost 6 bases and 3 bases, in that order; junction bases with no gene match: 10. CDR3 length: 16 amino acids. The CDR3 sequence is CASRTSGAGGYNEQFF. Here the CDR3 DNA reads TGTGCCAGCAGGACAAGTGGTGCGGGAGGCTACAATGAGCAGTTCTTC.

V usage is TRBV10-3 and J usage is TRBJ1-1, with D perhaps TRBD1 (5 bases). CDR1 and CDR2 from the germline V gene are ENHRY and SYGVKD. Trimming cost V 7 bases and J 1 base, with 10 bases left between them. This CDR3 has 13 amino acids. Here the CDR3 reads CAITAGGNTEAFF. CDR3 nucleotides: TGTGCCATCACAGCTGGGGGGAACACTGAAGCTTTCTTT.

This clonotype was detected only a few times. The gene calls are TRBV12-3 or TRBV12-4 and TRBJ2-3; D is unclear. V was trimmed by 5 bases and J by 6 bases, leaving 9 bases between them. The CDR3 is 12 residues long. The chain's CDR3 is CASSPPPDTQYF. CDR3 DNA: TGTGCCAGCAGTCCCCCCCCGGATACGCAGTATTTT.

At least ten counts were recorded for this clonotype. The chain has TRBV25-1 and TRBJ2-3, with D perhaps TRBD2 (6 bases). Trimming pared 5 bases from V and 2 bases from J, leaving 14 bases between. This CDR3 has 15 amino acids. CDR1 is MGHDK and CDR2 is SYGVNS in the germline V gene. This CDR3 is CASSRDFTYTDTQYF. The CDR3 nucleotides are TGTGCCAGCAGTCGGGACTTTACTTACACAGATACGCAGTATTTT.